This TCR beta chain was sequenced in a study of T cells in tuberculosis. On the study more broadly: CD1B tetramers identified T cells specific for mycobacterial lipid GMM.

As for time point: new active TB diagnosis, blood taken before or within 7 days of starting treatment. CDR1 and CDR2 from the germline V gene are MNHEY and SVGAGI. The CDR3 has 15 residues. V shed 4 bases and J 5 bases; nucleotides not matched to a gene: 7. Using immunoSEQ multiplex PCR, the repertoire was profiled, and TCRdb retains in-frame clones only, with some absent. This table has about 49,000 clones, more than 90% appearing once. The J gene is TRBJ1-1, the V gene TRBV6-5, with 10 bases that match TRBD1. This sample comprised PBMCs, obtained at tuberculosis diagnosis. The origin of this receptor is an adult with tuberculosis. The CDR3 sequence: CASSFGTGEGTEAFF. The CDR3, as DNA: TGTGCCAGCAGTTTTGGGACAGGGGAGGGTACTGAAGCTTTCTTT.